The source of this TCR beta chain is a study of CD8 T cells in ankylosing spondylitis. Points from the study as a whole: Matched synovial fluid from ankylosing spondylitis patients was reported to be enriched for disease-linked clones. For ankylosing spondylitis blood, a TCR beta motif of seven to nine highly homologous variants appeared characteristic. Disease-associated clones were CD8+ and fairly uncommon in peripheral blood.

Ten or more counts support this clonotype. The antigen is unknown. A single record per CDR3 protein comes from TCRdb applying MiXCR to the 5' RACE reads. The sample has 200,000 to 300,000 distinct CDR3 sequences; roughly a tenth are singletons. The CDR3 runs to 14 residues. Germline CDR1 reads SGHRS; CDR2 reads YFSETQ. V shed 0 bases and J shed 2 bases, with 7 bases lying between them. The receptor was isolated from a male donor with ankylosing spondylitis or in good health (not recorded which). The chain links TRBV5-1 to TRBJ2-3; D is perhaps TRBD1 (6 bases). Sequenced sample: blood, either unsorted or a sorted T cell fraction (not recorded which). The CDR3 nucleotides read TGCGCCAGCAGCTTGGGACAGGACACAGATACGCAGTATTTT. The encoded protein is CASSLGQDTDTQYF.